The present T cell receptor (beta chain) was sequenced within a study of cytomegalovirus exposure and HLA in healthy donors. PCR amplification relied on 60 Vbeta primers (plus 13 Jbeta primers). Assay used: immunoSEQ multiplex PCR; TCRdb lists only in-frame clones, some missing. This sample carries some 200,000 clones, 82% of them seen once, and the ten largest clones take 0.8%. Study-wide results and limits: The likely origin of a cluster of highly shared sequence variants was a sequencing artifact. Later work found that TCR association rates differed between HLA loci; DRB1 had the most and HLA-C the fewest.

In the case of this clone: Its antigen is not identified.

Sequenced material: PBMCs. The sequence was obtained from a woman aged 18-30 years in good health and CMV-seronegative.

As DNA, the CDR3 is TGTGCCAGCAGTTCCCCCCGGGGGGACGGAAACACCATATATTTT. Translated: CASSSPRGDGNTIYF. The rearrangement links TRBV28 to TRBJ1-3; D may be TRBD1 (5 bases). This CDR3 spans 15 amino acids. V was shortened by 4 bases and J by 4 bases, with 14 bases between the two germline ends. Per the germline V gene, CDR1 is MDHEN and CDR2 is SYDVKM.